This T cell receptor (beta chain) was recovered during a study of blood T cells in healthy people across ages. Findings and limits, study-wide: The study found TCR beta diversity correlated strongly with naive T cell percentage.

This clonotype has more than one count but fewer than ten. Its antigen remains unidentified. For the second PCR, which ran for about 7 to 11 cycles, a sample-barcoded 5' primer and a J-beta primer mix were used. The template-switch adaptor, which had 12 random nucleotides, put a tag on each cDNA molecule. TCRdb called the 5' RACE reads again in MiXCR, with one record for every CDR3 protein. The sample lists 600,000 to 1,000,000 distinct CDR3 sequences, roughly 60% seen once, with about 20% in the top ten. Researchers collected about 10 milliliters of peripheral blood from every single donor. Each sample yielded at least 6 million isolated PBMCs. The germline V gene has CDR1 MDHEN and CDR2 SYDVKM. V trimming: 9 bases; J trimming: 9 bases; junction bases outside the gene matches: 1. The length of the CDR3 is 12 residues.

The chain joins TRBV28 to TRBJ2-1, with TRBD2 matching over 14 bases. Sequencing input: blood. This receptor was identified in a young man in good health. CDR3 bases: TGTGCCAGTGGACTAGCGGGAGGTGAGCAGTTCTTC. Translation: CASGLAGGEQFF.